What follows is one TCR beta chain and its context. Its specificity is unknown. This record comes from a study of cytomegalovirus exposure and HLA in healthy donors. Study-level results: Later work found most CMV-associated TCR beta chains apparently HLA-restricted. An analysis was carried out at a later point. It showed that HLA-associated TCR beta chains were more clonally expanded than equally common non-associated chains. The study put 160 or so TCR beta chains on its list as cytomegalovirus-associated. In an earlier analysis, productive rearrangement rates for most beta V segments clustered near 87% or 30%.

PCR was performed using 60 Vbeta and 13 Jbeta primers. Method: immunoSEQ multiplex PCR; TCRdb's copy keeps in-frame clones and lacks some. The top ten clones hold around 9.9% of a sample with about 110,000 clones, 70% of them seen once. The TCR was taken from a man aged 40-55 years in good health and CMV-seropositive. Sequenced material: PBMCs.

The CDR3 bases are TGTGCCAGCAGCCCCCGGGACAGAGGAAACACCATATATTTT. It translates to CASSPRDRGNTIYF. V gene TRBV7-8 combines with J gene TRBJ1-3; 7 bases map to TRBD1. The CDR3 length is 14 residues. Germline V gene data show CDR1 as SGHVS and CDR2 as FQNEAQ. Germline trimming cut 5 bases from V and 4 bases from J; bases unmatched to any gene: 5.